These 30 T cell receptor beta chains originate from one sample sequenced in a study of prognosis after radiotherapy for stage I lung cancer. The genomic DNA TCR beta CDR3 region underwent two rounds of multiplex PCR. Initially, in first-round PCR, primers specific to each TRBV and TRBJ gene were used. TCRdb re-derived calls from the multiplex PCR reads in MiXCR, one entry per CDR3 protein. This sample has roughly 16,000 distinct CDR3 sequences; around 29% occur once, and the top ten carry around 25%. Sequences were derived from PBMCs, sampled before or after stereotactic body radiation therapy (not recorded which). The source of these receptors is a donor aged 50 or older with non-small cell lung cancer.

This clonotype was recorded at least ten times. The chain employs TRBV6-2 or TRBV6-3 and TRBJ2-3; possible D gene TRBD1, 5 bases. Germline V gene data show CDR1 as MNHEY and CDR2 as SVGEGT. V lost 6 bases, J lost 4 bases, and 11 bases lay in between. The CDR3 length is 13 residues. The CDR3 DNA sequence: TGTGCCAGCAGCAAGGCAGGGCCAGATACGCAGTATTTT. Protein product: CASSKAGPDTQYF.

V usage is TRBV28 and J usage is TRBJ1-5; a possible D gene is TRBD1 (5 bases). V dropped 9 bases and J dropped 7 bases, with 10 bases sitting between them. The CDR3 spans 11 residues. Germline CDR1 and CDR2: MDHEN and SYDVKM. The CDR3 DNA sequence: TGTGCCAGTTTGTGGGGGCAGCCCCAGCATTTT. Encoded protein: CASLWGQPQHF.

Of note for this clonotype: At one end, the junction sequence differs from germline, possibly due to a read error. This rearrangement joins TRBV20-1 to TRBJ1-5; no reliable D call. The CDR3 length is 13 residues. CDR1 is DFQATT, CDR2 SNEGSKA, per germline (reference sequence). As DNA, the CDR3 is TGCAGTGCTAGAGATCTATATGGTAAGCCACAGCATTTT. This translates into CSARDLYGKPQHF.

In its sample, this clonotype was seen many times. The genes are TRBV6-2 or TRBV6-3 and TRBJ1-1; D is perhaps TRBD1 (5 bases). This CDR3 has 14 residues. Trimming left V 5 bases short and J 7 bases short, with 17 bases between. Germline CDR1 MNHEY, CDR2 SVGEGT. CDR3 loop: CASSPPGTADEAFF. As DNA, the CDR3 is TGTGCCAGCAGTCCGCCTGGGACGGCCGATGAAGCTTTCTTT.

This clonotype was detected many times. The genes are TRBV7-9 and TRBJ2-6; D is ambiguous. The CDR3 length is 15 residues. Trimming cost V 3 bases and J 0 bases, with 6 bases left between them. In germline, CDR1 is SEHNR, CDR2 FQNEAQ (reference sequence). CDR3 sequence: CASSFPSSGANVLTF. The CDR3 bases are TGTGCCAGCAGCTTCCCAAGCTCTGGGGCCAACGTCCTGACTTTC.

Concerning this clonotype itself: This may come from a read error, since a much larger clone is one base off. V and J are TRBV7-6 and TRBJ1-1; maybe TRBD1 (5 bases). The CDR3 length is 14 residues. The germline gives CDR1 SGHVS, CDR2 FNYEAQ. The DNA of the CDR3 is TGTGCCAGCAGCCTCAGGGTTGTGAAAACTGAAGCTTTCTTT. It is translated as CASSLRVVKTEAFF. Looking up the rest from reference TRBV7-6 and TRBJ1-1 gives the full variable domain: GAGVSQSPRYKVTKRGQDVALRCDPISGHVSLYWYRQALGQGPEFLTYFNYEAQQDKSGLPNDRFSAERPEGSISTLTIQRTEQRDSAMYRCASSLRVVKTEAFFGQGTRLTVV.

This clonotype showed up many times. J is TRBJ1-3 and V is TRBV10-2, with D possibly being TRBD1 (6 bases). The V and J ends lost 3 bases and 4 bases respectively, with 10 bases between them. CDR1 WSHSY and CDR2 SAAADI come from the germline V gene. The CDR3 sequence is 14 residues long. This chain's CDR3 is CASSDSGAGNTIYF. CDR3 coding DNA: TGCGCCAGCAGTGATTCGGGGGCCGGAAACACCATATATTTT.

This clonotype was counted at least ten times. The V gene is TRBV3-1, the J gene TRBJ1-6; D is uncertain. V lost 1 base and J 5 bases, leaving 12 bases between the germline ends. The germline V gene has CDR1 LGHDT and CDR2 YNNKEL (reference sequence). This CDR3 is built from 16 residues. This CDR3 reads CASSQGAGINNSPLHF. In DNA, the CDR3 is TGTGCCAGCAGCCAAGGTGCGGGTATCAATAATTCACCCCTCCACTTT.

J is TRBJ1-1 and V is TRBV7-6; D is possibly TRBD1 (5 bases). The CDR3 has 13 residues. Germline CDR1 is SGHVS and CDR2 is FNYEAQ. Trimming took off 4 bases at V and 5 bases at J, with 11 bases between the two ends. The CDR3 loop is CASSSQGVTEAFF. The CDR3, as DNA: TGTGCCAGCAGCTCTCAGGGTGTTACTGAAGCTTTCTTT.

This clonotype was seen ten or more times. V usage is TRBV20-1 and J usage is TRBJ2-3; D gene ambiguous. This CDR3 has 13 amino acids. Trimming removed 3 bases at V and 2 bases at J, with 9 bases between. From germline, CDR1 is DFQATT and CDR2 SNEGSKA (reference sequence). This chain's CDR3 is CSARAPATDTQYF. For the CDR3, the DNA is TGCAGTGCTAGGGCGCCGGCCACAGATACGCAGTATTTT.

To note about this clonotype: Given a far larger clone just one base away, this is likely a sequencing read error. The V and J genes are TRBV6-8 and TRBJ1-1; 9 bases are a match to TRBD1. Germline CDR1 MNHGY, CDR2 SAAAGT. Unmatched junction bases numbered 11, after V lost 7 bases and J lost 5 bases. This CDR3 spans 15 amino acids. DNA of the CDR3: TGTGCCAGCACGATGGGCACCGACAGGGGGACTGAAGCTTTCTTT. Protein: CASTMGTDRGTEAFF.

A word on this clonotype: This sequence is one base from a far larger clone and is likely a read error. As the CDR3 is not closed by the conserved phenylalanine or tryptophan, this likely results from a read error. CDR3 region: CASRHSYEQYS. The CDR3 region has the DNA TGTGCCAGCAGACACTCCTACGAGCAGTACTCC. V gene TRBV6-4 combines with J gene TRBJ2-7; the D is unclear. The CDR3 totals 11 residues. Germline CDR1 reads MRHNA; CDR2 reads SNTAGT. V was clipped by 6 bases and J by 0 bases, with 3 bases between them.

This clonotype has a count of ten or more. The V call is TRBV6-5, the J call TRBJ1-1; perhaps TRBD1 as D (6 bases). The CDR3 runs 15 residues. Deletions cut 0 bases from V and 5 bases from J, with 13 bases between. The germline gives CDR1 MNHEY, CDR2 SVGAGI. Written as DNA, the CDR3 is TGTGCCAGCAGTTACTCACCGGGAGGGGGAACTGAAGCTTTCTTT. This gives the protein CASSYSPGGGTEAFF.

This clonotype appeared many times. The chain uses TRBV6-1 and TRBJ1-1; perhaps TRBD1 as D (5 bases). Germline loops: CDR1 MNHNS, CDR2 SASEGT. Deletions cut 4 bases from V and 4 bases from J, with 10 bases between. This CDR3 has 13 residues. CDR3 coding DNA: TGTGCCAGCAGTGTATCGGGGCTCACTGAAGCTTTCTTT. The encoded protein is CASSVSGLTEAFF.

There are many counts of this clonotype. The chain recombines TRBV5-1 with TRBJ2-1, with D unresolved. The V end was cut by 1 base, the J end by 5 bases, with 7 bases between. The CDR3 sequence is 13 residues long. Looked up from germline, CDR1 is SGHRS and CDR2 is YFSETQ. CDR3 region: CASSLSQNNEQFF. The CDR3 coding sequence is TGCGCCAGCAGCTTGTCCCAAAACAATGAGCAGTTCTTC.

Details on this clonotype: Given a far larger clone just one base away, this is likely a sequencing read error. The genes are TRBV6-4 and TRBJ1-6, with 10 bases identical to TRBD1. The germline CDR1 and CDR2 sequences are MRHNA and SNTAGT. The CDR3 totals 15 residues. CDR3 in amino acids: CASRGQGFYNSPLNF. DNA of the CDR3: TGTGCCAGCAGGGGACAGGGGTTTTATAATTCACCCCTCAACTTT.

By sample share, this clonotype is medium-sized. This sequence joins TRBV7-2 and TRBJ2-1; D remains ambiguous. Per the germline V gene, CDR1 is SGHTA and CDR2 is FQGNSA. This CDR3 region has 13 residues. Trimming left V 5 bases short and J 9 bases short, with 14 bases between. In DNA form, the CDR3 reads TGTGCCAGCAGCACATACCAAGTTATTGAGCAGTTCTTC. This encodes CASSTYQVIEQFF.

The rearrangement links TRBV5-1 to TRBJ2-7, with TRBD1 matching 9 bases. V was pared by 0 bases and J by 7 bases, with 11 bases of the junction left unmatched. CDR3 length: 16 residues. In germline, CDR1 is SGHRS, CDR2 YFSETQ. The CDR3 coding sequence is TGCGCCAGCAGCTTGGTTGGCCGGTGGACAGGGGTTGAGCAGTACTTC. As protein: CASSLVGRWTGVEQYF.

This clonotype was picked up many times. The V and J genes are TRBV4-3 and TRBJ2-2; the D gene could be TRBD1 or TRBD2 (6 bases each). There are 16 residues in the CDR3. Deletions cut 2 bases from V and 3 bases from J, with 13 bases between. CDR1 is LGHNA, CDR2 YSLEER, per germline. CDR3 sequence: CASSQREGGYTGELFF. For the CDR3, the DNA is TGCGCCAGCAGCCAACGGGAAGGGGGGTACACCGGGGAGCTGTTTTTT.

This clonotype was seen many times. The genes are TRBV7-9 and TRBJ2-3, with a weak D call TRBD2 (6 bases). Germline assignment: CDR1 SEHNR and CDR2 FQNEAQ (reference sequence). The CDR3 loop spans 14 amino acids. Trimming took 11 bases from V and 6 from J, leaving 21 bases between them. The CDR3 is CALGGTSESDTQYF. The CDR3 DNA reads TGTGCCCTTGGAGGGACCTCAGAATCGGATACGCAGTATTTT.

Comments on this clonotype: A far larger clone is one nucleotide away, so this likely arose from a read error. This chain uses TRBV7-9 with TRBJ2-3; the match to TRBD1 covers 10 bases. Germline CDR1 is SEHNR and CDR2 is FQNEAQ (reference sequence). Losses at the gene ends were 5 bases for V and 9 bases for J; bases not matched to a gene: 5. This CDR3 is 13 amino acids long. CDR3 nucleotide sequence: TGTGCCAGCAGCCTCAAGGACAGGGGGACGCAGTATTTT. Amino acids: CASSLKDRGTQYF.

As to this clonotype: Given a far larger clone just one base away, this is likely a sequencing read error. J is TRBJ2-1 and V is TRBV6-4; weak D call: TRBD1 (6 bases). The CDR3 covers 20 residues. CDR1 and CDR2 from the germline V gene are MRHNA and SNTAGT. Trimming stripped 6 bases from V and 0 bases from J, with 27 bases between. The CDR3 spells CASSPRGHGITLSSYNEQFF. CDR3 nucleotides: TGTGCCAGCAGCCCAAGGGGACATGGTATAACCCTAAGCTCCTACAATGAGCAGTTCTTC.

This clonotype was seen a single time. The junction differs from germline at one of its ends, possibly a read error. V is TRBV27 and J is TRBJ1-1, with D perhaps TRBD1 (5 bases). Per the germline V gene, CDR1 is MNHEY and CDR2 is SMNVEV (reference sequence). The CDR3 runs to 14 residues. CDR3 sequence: CANSRGTGSTEAFF. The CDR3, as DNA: TGTGCCAACAGTCGGGGGACCGGTAGCACTGAAGCTTTCTTT.

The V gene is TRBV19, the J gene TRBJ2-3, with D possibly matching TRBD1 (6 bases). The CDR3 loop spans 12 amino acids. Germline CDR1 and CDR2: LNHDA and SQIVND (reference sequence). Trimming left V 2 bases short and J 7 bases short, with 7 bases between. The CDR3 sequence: CASSIQGHTQYF. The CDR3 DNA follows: TGTGCCAGTAGTATACAGGGGCATACGCAGTATTTT. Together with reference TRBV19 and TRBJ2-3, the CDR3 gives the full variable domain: DGGITQSPKYLFRKEGQNVTLSCEQNLNHDAMYWYRQDPGQGLRLIYYSQIVNDFQKGDIAEGYSVSREKKESFPLTVTSAQKNPTAFYLCASSIQGHTQYFGPGTRLTVL.

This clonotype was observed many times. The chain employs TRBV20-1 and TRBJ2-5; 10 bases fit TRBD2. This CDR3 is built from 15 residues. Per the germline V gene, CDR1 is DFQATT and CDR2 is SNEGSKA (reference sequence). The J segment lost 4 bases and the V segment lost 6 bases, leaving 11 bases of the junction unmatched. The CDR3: CSASKAGGARETQYF. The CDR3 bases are TGCAGTGCCTCGAAAGCGGGGGGGGCGCGAGAGACCCAGTACTTC.

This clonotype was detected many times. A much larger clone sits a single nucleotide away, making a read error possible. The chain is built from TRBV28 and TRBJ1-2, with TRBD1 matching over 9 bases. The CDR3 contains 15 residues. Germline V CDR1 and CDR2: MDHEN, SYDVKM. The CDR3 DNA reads TGTGCCAGCAGTCCGACACAGGGGGCGCACTATGGCCACACCTTC. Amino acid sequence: CASSPTQGAHYGHTF.

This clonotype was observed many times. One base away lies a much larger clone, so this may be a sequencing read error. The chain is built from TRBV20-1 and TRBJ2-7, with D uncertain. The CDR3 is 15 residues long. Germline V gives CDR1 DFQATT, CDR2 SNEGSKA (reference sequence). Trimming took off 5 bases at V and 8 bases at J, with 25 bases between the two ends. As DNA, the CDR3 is TGCAGTGCTCCCGCAGGACCAGCTGCTACGGCCAAGCAGTACTTC. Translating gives CSAPAGPAATAKQYF.

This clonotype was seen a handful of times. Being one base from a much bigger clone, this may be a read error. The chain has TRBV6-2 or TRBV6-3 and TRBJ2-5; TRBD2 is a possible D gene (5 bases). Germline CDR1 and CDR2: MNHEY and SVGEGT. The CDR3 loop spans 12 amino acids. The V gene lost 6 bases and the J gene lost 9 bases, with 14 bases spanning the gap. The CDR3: CASSSVSEAQYF. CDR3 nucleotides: TGTGCCAGCAGCTCGGTTTCGGAGGCCCAGTACTTC.

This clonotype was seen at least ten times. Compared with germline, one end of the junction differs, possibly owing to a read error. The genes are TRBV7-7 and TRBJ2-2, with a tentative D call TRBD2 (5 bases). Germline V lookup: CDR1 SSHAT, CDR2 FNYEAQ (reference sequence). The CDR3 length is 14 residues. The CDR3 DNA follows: TGTGCTAGCAGCGCTCGGGAGAACACCGGGGAGCTGTTTTTT. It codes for CASSARENTGELFF.

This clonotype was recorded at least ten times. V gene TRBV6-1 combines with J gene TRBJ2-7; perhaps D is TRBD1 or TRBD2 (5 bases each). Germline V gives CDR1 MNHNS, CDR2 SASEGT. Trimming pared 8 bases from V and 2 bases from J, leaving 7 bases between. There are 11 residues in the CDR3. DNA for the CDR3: TGTGCCAGCGGGACCACCTACGAGCAGTACTTC. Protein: CASGTTYEQYF.